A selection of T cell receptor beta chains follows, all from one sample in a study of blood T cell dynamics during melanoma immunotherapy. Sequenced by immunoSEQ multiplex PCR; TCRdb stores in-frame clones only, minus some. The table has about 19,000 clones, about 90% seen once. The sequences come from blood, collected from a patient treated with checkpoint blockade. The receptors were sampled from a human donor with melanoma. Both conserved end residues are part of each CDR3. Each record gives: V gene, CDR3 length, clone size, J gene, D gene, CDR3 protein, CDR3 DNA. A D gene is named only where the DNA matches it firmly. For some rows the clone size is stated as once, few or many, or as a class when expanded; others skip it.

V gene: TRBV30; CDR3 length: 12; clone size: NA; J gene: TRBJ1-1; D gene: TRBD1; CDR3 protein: CAWGSGGTEAFF; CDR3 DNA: TGTGCCTGGGGCTCAGGGGGCACTGAAGCTTTCTTT
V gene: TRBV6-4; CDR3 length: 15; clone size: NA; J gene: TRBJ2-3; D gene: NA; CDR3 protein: CASSESGGSTDTQYF; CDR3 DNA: TGTGCCAGCAGTGAGTCTGGAGGCAGCACAGATACGCAGTATTTT
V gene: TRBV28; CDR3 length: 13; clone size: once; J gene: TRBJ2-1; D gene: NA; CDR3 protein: CASKAGNTDEQFF; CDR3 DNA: TGTGCCAGCAAAGCAGGGAATACGGATGAGCAGTTCTTC
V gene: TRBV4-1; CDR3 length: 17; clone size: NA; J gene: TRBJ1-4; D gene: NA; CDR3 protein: CASSPSLIGTSNEKLFF; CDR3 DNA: TGCGCCAGCAGCCCAAGCCTTATCGGGACATCTAATGAAAAACTGTTTTTT
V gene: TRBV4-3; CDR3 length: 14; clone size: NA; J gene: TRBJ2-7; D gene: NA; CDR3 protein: CASSRDWESYEQYF; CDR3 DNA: TGCGCCAGCAGCCGGGACTGGGAATCCTACGAGCAGTACTTC
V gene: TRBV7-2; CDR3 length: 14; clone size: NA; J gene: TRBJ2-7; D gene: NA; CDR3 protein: CASSRDSSTYEQYF; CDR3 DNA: TGTGCCAGCAGCCGGGACTCTTCAACCTACGAGCAGTACTTC
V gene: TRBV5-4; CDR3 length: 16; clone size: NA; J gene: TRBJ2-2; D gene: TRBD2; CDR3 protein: CASSTTSGRLGGELFF; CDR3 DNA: TGTGCCAGCAGCACGACTAGCGGGAGGTTGGGCGGGGAGCTGTTTTTT
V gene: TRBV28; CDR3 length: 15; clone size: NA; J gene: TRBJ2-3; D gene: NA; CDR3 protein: CASSFSSGGTDTQYF; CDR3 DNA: TGTGCCAGCAGTTTTTCTTCTGGGGGCACAGATACGCAGTATTTT
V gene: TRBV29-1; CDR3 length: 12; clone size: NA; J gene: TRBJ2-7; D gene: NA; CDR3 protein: CSVRRDTYEQYF; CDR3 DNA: TGCAGCGTTCGCCGGGACACCTACGAGCAGTACTTC
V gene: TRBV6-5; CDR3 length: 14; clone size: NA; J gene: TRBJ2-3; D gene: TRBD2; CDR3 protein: CASSYAGDTDTQYF; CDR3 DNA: TGTGCCAGCAGTTACGCGGGAGACACAGATACGCAGTATTTT
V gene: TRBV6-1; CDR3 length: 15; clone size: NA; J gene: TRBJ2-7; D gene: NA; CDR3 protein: CASSEAQDTAYEQYF; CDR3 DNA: TGTGCCAGCAGTGAAGCTCAAGACACCGCCTACGAGCAGTACTTC
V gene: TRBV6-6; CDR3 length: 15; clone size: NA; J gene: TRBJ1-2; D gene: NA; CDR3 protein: CASSPNSEGENGYTF; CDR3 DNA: TGTGCCAGCAGCCCAAATAGTGAGGGTGAAAATGGCTACACCTTC
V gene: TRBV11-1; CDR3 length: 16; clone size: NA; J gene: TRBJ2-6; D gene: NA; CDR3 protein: CASSFAGGSGANVLTF; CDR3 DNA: TGTGCCAGCAGCTTCGCTGGAGGCTCTGGGGCCAACGTCCTGACTTTC